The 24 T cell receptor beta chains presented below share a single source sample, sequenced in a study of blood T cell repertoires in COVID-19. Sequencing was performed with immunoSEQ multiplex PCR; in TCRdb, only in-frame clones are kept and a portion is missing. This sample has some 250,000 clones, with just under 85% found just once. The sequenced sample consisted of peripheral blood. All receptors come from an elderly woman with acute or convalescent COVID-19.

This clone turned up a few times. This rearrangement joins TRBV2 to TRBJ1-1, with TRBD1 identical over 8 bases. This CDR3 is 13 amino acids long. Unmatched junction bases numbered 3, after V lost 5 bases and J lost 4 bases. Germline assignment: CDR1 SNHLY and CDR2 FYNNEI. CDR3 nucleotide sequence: TGTGCCAGCAGTATTACAGGGGGCACTGAAGCTTTCTTT. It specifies CASSITGGTEAFF.

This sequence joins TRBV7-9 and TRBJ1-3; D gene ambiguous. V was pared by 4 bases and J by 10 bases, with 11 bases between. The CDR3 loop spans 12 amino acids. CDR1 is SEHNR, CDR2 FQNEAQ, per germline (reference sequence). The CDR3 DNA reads TGTGCCAGCAGCTCAGGTGTTGGGACCATATATTTT. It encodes CASSSGVGTIYF.

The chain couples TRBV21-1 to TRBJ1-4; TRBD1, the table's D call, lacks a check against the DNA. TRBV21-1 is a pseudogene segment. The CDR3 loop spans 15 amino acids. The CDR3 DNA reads TGTGCCAGCAGCAAAGATGGTCAGGGGGGTGAAAAACTGTTTTTT. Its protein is CASSKDGQGGEKLFF.

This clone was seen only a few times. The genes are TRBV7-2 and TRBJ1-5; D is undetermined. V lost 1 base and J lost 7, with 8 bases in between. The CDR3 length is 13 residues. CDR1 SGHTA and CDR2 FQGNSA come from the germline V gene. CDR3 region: CASSLGQMQPQHF. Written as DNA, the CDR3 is TGTGCCAGCAGCTTAGGACAAATGCAGCCCCAGCATTTT. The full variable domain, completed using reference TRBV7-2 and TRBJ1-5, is GAGVSQSPSNKVTEKGKDVELRCDPISGHTALYWYRQSLGQGLEFLIYFQGNSAPDKSGLPSDRFSAERTGGSVSTLTIQRTQQEDSAVYLCASSLGQMQPQHFGDGTRLSIL.

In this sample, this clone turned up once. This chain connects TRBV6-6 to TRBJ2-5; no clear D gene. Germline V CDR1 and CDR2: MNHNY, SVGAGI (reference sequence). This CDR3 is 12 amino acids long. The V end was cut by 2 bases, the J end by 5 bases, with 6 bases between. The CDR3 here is CASSYRRETQYF. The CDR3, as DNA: TGTGCCAGCAGTTACAGGCGGGAGACCCAGTACTTC.

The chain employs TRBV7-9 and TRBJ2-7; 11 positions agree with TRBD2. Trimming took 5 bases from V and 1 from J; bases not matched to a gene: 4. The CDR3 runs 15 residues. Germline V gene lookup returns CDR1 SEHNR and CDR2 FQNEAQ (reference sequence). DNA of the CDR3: TGTGCCAGCAGCCCTAGCGGGGGGTCTTCCTACGAGCAGTACTTC. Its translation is CASSPSGGSSYEQYF.

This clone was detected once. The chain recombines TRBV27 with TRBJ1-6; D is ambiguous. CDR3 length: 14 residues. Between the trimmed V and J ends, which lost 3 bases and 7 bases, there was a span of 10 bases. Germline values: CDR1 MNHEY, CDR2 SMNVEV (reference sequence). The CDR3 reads CASSFAGQNSPLHF. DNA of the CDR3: TGTGCCAGCAGTTTCGCAGGTCAGAATTCACCCCTCCACTTT.

CDR3 DNA: TGTGCCAGCAGTCCACAGGGGAGGAGAGACAATGAGCAGTTCTTC. It encodes CASSPQGRRDNEQFF. V is TRBV6-5 and J is TRBJ2-1, with a weak D call TRBD1 (7 bases). The CDR3 sequence is 15 residues long. The V and J ends lost 5 bases and 5 bases respectively, with 16 bases between them. The V gene's germline CDR1 is MNHEY and CDR2 SVGAGI.

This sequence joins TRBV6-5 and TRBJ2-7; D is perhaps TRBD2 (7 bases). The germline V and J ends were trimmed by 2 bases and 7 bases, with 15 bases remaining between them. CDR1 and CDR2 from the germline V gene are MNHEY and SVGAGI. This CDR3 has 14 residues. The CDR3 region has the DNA TGTGCCAGCAGTTACAGCCGGGGGGCGTTTGAGCAGTACTTC. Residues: CASSYSRGAFEQYF.

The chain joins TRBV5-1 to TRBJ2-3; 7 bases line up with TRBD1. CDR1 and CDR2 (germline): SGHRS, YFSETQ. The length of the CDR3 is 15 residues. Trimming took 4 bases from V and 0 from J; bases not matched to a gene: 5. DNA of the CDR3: TGCGCCAGCAGCAAAATGACAGGGAGCACAGATACGCAGTATTTT. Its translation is CASSKMTGSTDTQYF.

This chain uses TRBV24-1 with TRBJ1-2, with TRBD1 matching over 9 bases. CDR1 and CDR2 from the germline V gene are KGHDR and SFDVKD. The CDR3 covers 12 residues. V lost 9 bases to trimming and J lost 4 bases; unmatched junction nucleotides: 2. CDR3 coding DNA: TGTGCCACCGGGACAGGGCCCTATGGCTACACCTTC. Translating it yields CATGTGPYGYTF.

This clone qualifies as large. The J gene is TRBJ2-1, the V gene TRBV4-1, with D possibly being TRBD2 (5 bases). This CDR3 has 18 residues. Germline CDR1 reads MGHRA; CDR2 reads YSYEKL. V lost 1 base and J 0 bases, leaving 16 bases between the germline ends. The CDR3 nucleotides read TGCGCCAGCAGCCAAGCATCGTCGGGATTCAGCTCCTACAATGAGCAGTTCTTC. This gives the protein CASSQASSGFSSYNEQFF.

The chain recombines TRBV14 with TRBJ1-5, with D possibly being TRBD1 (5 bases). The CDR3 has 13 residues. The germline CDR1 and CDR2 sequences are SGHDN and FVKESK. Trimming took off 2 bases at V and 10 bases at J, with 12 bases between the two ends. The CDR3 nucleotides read TGTGCCAGCAGCCAAAACATAGGGGATCCCCAGCATTTT. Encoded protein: CASSQNIGDPQHF.

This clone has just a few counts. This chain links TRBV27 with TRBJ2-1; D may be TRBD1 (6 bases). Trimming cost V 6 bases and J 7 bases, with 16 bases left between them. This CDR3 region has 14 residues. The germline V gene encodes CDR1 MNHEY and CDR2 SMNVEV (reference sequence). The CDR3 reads CASSRRQGWNEQFF. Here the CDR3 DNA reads TGTGCCAGCAGCCGACGCCAGGGGTGGAATGAGCAGTTCTTC.

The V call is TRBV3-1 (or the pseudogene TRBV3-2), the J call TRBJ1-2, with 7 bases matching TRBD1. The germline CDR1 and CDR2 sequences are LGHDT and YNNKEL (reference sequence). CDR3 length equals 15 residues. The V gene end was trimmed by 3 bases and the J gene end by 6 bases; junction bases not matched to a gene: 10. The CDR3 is CASSHLTGRRDGYTF. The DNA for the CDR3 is TGTGCCAGCAGCCACCTGACAGGGCGGAGGGATGGCTACACCTTC.

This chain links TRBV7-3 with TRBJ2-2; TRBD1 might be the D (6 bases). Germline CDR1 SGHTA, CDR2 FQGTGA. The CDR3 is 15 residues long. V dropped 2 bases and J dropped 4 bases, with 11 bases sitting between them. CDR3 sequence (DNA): TGTGCCAGCAGCTTACAGCAGGGGACCACCGGGGAGCTGTTTTTT. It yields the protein CASSLQQGTTGELFF.

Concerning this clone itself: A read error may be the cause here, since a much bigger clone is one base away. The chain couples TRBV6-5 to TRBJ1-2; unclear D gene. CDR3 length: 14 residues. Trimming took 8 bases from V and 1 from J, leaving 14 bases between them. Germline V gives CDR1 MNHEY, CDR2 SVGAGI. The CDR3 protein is CASQRGVGNYGYTF. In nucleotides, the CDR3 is TGTGCCAGCCAACGGGGAGTGGGTAACTATGGCTACACCTTC.

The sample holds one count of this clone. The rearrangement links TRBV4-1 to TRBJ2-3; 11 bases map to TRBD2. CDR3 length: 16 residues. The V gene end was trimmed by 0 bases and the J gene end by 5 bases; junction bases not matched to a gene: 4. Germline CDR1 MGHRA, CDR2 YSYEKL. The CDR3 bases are TGCGCCAGCAGCCAAGAGAAAACTAGCGGGGGAGATACGCAGTATTTT. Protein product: CASSQEKTSGGDTQYF.

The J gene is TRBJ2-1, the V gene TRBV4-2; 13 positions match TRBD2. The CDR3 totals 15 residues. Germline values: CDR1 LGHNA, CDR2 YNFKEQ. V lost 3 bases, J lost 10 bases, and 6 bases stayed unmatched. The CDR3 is CASSQRGTSGVEQFF. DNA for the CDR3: TGTGCCAGCAGCCAGAGGGGGACTAGCGGGGTGGAGCAGTTCTTC.

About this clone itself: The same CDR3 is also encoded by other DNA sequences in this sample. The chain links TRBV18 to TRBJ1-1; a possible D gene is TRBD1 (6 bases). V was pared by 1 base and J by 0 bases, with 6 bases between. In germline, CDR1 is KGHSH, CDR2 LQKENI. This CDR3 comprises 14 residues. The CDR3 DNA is TGTGCCAGCTCACCACAGGGGGTGAACACTGAAGCTTTCTTT. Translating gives CASSPQGVNTEAFF.

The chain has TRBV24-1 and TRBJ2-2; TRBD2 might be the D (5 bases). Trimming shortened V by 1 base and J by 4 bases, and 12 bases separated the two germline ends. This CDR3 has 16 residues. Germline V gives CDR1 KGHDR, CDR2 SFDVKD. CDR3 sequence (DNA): TGTGCCACCAGTGATTTTGGGCCCGCGGGCACCGGGGAGCTGTTTTTT. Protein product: CATSDFGPAGTGELFF.

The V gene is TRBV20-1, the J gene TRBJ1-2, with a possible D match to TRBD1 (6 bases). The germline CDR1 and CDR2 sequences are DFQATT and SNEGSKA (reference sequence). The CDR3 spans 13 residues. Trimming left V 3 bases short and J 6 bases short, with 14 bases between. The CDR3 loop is CSASPTGRDGYTF. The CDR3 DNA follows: TGCAGTGCTAGTCCCACAGGGAGGGATGGCTACACCTTC.

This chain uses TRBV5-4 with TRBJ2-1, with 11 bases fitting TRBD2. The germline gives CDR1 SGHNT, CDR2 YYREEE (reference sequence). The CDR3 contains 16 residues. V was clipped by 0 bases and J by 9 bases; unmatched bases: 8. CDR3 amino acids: CASSLVPGLAAGEQFF. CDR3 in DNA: TGTGCCAGCAGCTTGGTTCCGGGACTAGCGGCAGGTGAGCAGTTCTTC.

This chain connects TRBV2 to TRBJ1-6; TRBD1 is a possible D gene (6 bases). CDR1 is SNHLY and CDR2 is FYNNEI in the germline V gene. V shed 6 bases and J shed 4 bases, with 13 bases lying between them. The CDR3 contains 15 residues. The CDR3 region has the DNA TGTGCCAGCAGCGGGCCGGGACAATATAATTCACCCCTCCACTTT. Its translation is CASSGPGQYNSPLHF.